This T cell receptor (beta chain) was sequenced in a study of T cells in Graves' hyperthyroidism and ophthalmopathy. The overall study: Any treatment followed the collection of peripheral blood at initial diagnosis.

Study conclusions and caveats: The majority of expanded thyroid clonotypes above 0.001 also appeared in blood.

Template material for amplifying TCR beta CDR3 regions consisted of RNA transcripts. The HTBI set primed first-round TCR CDR3 RT-PCR. TCRdb used MiXCR to reprocess the multiplex PCR reads, holding one entry per CDR3 protein. The sample consists of fewer than 600,000 distinct CDR3 sequences, over 13% of them appearing once. Note on this clonotype: Its antigen is not identified.

Clinical symptoms, serum thyroxine, TRAb, thyroid ultrasound and orbital computed tomography established diagnosis. The PBMCs were taken from under 12 ml of fresh peripheral blood. This CDR3 contains 14 residues. V was clipped by 4 bases and J by 7 bases; unmatched bases: 12. Germline assignment: CDR1 GTSNPN and CDR2 SVGIG (reference sequence). The V call is TRBV30, the J call TRBJ2-5; 7 nucleotides agree with TRBD2. The material sequenced was blood. The receptor's source is a woman aged 18-30 years with Graves' hyperthyroidism. CDR3 loop: CAWTWGGAEGTQYF. The CDR3 DNA is TGTGCCTGGACCTGGGGGGGAGCGGAGGGGACCCAGTACTTC.